The 14 T cell receptor beta chains reported below all come from one sample, sequenced in a study of glioma-infiltrating T cells. TCR alpha and beta CDR3 regions were amplified from RNA using iRepertoire nested multiplex PCR. A single record per CDR3 protein comes from TCRdb applying MiXCR to the multiplex PCR reads. In the table there are about 410,000 distinct CDR3 sequences, 41% of which are singletons. Sequenced material: glioma tissue, nonneoplastic brain tissue, or PBMCs (not recorded which). The receptor set was obtained from a human donor with low-grade glioma or glioblastoma, undergoing nonglioma brain surgery, or in good health (not recorded which).

This clonotype was recorded a few times. This sequence joins TRBV20-1 and TRBJ2-7; D is ambiguous. In germline, CDR1 is DFQATT, CDR2 SNEGSKA (reference sequence). The CDR3 covers 11 residues. V lost 0 bases to trimming and J lost 10 bases, with 10 bases between them. For the CDR3, the DNA is TGCAGTGCTAGAGACGGAATAAGACAGTACTTC. Residues: CSARDGIRQYF.

This clonotype is labeled medium-sized. The rearrangement uses TRBV6-2 or TRBV6-3 and TRBJ2-1, with 12 bases identical to TRBD2. Germline V CDR1 and CDR2: MNHEY, SVGEGT. The CDR3 runs 19 residues. Trimming took 4 bases from V and 0 from J; bases not matched to a gene: 10. The CDR3: CASSFQIQTSGSSYNEQFF. In DNA form, the CDR3 reads TGTGCCAGCAGTTTCCAAATTCAGACTAGCGGGAGCTCCTACAATGAGCAGTTCTTC.

Comments on this clonotype: A much bigger clone sits one base away, suggesting this may be a read error. V is TRBV7-7 and J is TRBJ2-3; D gene ambiguous. Germline values: CDR1 SSHAT, CDR2 FNYEAQ (reference sequence). V lost 9 bases and J 6 bases, leaving 16 bases between the germline ends. The CDR3 consists of 13 residues. The CDR3: CARSLELADTQYF. The CDR3 DNA reads as TGTGCCAGAAGCCTCGAACTTGCGGATACGCAGTATTTT. Full variable domain (remainder filled in from reference TRBV7-7 and TRBJ2-3): GAGVSQSPRYKVTKRGQDVTLRCDPISSHATLYWYQQALGQGPEFLTYFNYEAQPDKSGLPSDRFSAERPEGSISTLTIQRTEQRDSAMYRCARSLELADTQYFGPGTRLTVL.

This clonotype appeared many times. CDR3 sequence: CASRYILGAAEAFF. The CDR3 DNA is TGTGCCAGCCGCTATATATTGGGGGCGGCTGAAGCTTTCTTT. The V call is TRBV6-1, the J call TRBJ1-1; the D gene is possibly TRBD1 (6 bases). The CDR3 sequence is 14 residues long. The germline CDR1 and CDR2 sequences are MNHNS and SASEGT. V was cut by 8 bases and J by 6 bases, with 19 bases left in between.

A note on this clonotype: One base away lies a much larger clone, so this may be a sequencing read error. V usage is TRBV28 and J usage is TRBJ2-7; D call uncertain. Germline-derived CDR1 and CDR2 are MDHEN and SYDVKM. Trimming pared 2 bases from V and 9 bases from J, leaving 14 bases between. CDR3 length equals 13 residues. CDR3 amino acids: CASSLVGFHGQYF. CDR3 DNA sequence: TGTGCCAGCAGTTTAGTCGGGTTCCACGGGCAGTACTTC.

This chain links TRBV6-1 with TRBJ2-3; 8 bases match TRBD2. CDR1 and CDR2 from the germline V gene are MNHNS and SASEGT. This CDR3 contains 15 residues. The V and J ends lost 10 bases and 3 bases, in that order; junction bases with no gene match: 12. In DNA form, the CDR3 reads TGTGCCATCAGGGCCGGGACTAGAGGGACAGATACGCAGTATTTT. Its translation is CAIRAGTRGTDTQYF.

This clonotype was seen a handful of times. V gene TRBV29-1 combines with J gene TRBJ1-2, with TRBD1 identical over 7 bases. The CDR3 runs 14 residues. The germline CDR1 and CDR2 sequences are SQVTM and ANQGSEA. Trimming took 6 bases from V and 3 from J; bases not matched to a gene: 10. For the CDR3, the DNA is TGCAGCGTCCTCATGACAGGGTGGGACTATGGCTACACCTTC. This sequence encodes CSVLMTGWDYGYTF.

The chain uses TRBV4-1 and TRBJ2-1; 9 bases are shared with TRBD1. Germline V gene data show CDR1 as MGHRA and CDR2 as YSYEKL. The trim removed 0 bases at V and 4 bases at J, leaving 4 bases unmatched. The CDR3 is made up of 16 amino acids. The CDR3 spells CASSQDDRGSYNEQFF. The CDR3 DNA sequence: TGCGCCAGCAGCCAAGATGACAGGGGGTCTTACAATGAGCAGTTCTTC.

The chain is built from TRBV28 and TRBJ1-4; TRBD1 aligns across 9 bases. V lost 4 bases, J lost 13 bases, and 10 bases stayed unmatched. CDR3 length: 14 residues. Germline loops: CDR1 MDHEN, CDR2 SYDVKM. CDR3 nucleotide sequence: TGTGCCAGCAGTTCGGGACAGGGTACCGGGGGACTGTTTTTT. This gives the protein CASSSGQGTGGLFF.

Worth noting for this clonotype: A junction boundary mismatches the germline segment, possibly from a read error. The chain links TRBV19 to TRBJ1-5; the D gene is possibly TRBD1 (5 bases). CDR1 is LNHDA and CDR2 is SQIVND in the germline V gene (reference sequence). The CDR3 is 15 amino acids. The DNA for the CDR3 is TGTACCAGTAGTATACGGGGGGACTGGGATCAGCCCCAGCATTTT. Its translation: CTSSIRGDWDQPQHF.

Comment on this clonotype: It may be a read error: a sequence one base away is much more abundant. The chain combines TRBV7-2 with TRBJ1-1; 9 bases match TRBD1. V trimming: 2 bases; J trimming: 7 bases; junction bases outside the gene matches: 8. The CDR3 runs to 15 residues. Germline values: CDR1 SGHTA, CDR2 FQGNSA. CDR3 coding DNA: TGTGCCAGCAGCTTACAACAGGGGGCGGGCATTGAAGCTTTCTTT. It specifies CASSLQQGAGIEAFF. Full variable domain (remainder filled in from reference TRBV7-2 and TRBJ1-1): GAGVSQSPSNKVTEKGKDVELRCDPISGHTALYWYRQSLGQGLEFLIYFQGNSAPDKSGLPSDRFSAERTGGSVSTLTIQRTQQEDSAVYLCASSLQQGAGIEAFFGQGTRLTVV.

The chain recombines TRBV7-2 with TRBJ2-7; 8 bases line up with TRBD2. Germline-derived CDR1 and CDR2 are SGHTA and FQGNSA. This CDR3 is built from 15 residues. V trimming: 5 bases; J trimming: 6 bases; junction bases outside the gene matches: 12. In DNA, the CDR3 is TGTGCCAGCAGCCGCATTCGGGGGGGGTCCACCGAGCAGTACTTC. Translation gives CASSRIRGGSTEQYF.

On this clonotype itself: Being one base from a much bigger clone, this may be a read error. The conserved phenylalanine or tryptophan normally closing the CDR3 is absent here, so this likely arose from a read error. V gene TRBV6-6 combines with J gene TRBJ2-1; 9 bases are shared with TRBD2. The germline V gene has CDR1 MNHNY and CDR2 SVGAGI (reference sequence). V dropped 5 bases and J dropped 6; count of bases not matched to a gene: 11. This CDR3 has 16 residues. CDR3 sequence reads: CASSPRLAGMGNEQFS. The DNA for the CDR3 is TGTGCCAGCAGTCCCCGTCTAGCGGGAATGGGCAATGAGCAGTTCTCC.

The chain joins TRBV6-1 to TRBJ2-7, with no clear D. V was cut by 2 bases and J by 12 bases, with 14 bases left in between. The CDR3 has 12 residues. CDR1 and CDR2 from the germline V gene are MNHNS and SASEGT. DNA of the CDR3: TGTGCCAGCAGTGAAAACCGGTTACGCGGGTACTTC. As protein: CASSENRLRGYF.